This TCR beta chain was recorded in a study of blood T cell repertoires in COVID-19. Study summary: Italy, Spain and the United States were the sources of the convalescent and acute COVID-19 samples. T cells, B-cell-depleted T cells, or PBMCs supplied cDNA or gDNA.

V gave up 1 base and J gave up 3 bases, with 15 bases separating them. Germline V lookup: CDR1 KGHSH, CDR2 LQKENI. The CDR3 spans 16 residues. Authors' methods: Estimated nucleated cell counts came from reference gene primer amplification. Libraries were prepared by immunoSEQ multiplex PCR; TCRdb keeps only in-frame clonotypes and omits some of them. That table is the source of V, J and clone size, and D and trimming were worked out from the DNA. The table lists 84,000 or so clones, roughly 80% of them singletons, with more than 9% in the top ten. Only one count was recorded for this clone. The material sequenced was peripheral blood. This TCR was sampled from a human donor in a cohort sampled during active COVID-19. The chain combines TRBV18 with TRBJ1-1; TRBD1 is a possible D gene (5 bases). The CDR3 DNA follows: TGTGCCAGCTCACCACAAACAGGCCAAGGGCACACTGAAGCTTTCTTT. It encodes CASSPQTGQGHTEAFF.